Listed below are T cell receptor beta chains from one sample, sequenced in a study of cytomegalovirus exposure and HLA in healthy donors. Assay: immunoSEQ multiplex PCR; the TCRdb copy retains only in-frame clones and omits some. The sample lists about 130,000 clones, roughly 78% seen once, with 1% in the top ten. What was sequenced was PBMCs. The source is a man aged 40-50 years in good health and CMV-seronegative. The CDR3 runs from the conserved cysteine through the conserved F or W. The D gene is left open where the match is weak. A clone size is listed for some rows: how often the clone was seen (once, few, many), or a class if it is expanded.

j_call	v_call	clone_size	d_call	cdr3_nt	cdr3_aa
TRBJ2-3	TRBV4-1	once	TRBD2	TGCGCCAGCAGCCAAAGAGGGGGGGTAGCGGGAGCTCGGACAGATACGCAGTATTTT	CASSQRGGVAGARTDTQYF
TRBJ2-7	TRBV10-3	-	TRBD2	TGTGCCATCAGTGGGGGTAGCGGGAGTAAGTACGAGCAGTACTTC	CAISGGSGSKYEQYF
TRBJ2-5	TRBV5-1	few	-	TGCGCCAGCAGCTTCCAGGGCCAAGAGACCCAGTACTTC	CASSFQGQETQYF
TRBJ2-5	TRBV23-1	-	-	TGCGCCAGCAGTCAATCCACCGGGAGAGAGACCCAGTACTTC	CASSQSTGRETQYF
TRBJ2-2	TRBV6-1	-	TRBD1	TGTGCCAGTGGGACAGAGAACACCGGGGAGCTGTTTTTT	CASGTENTGELFF
TRBJ2-3	TRBV28	-	TRBD1	TGTGCCAGCAGTTCGGGACAGGGGTCAGATACGCAGTATTTT	CASSSGQGSDTQYF
TRBJ1-2	TRBV7-9	few	-	TGTGCCAGCAGCTTAGACCTAAGGGGCCCCCTCAACTATGGCTACACCTTC	CASSLDLRGPLNYGYTF
TRBJ2-7	TRBV7-2	-	TRBD2	TGTGCCAGCAGCCTAGGACTAGCGGGGGGCCAGGAGCAGTACTTC	CASSLGLAGGQEQYF
TRBJ1-5	TRBV18	-	-	TGTGCCAGCTCACCAGGTAGAGATCAGCCCCAGCATTTT	CASSPGRDQPQHF
TRBJ1-5	TRBV18	once	TRBD1	TGTGCCAGCTCAAGGGCGACAGGGGGCAATCAGCCCCAGCATTTT	CASSRATGGNQPQHF
TRBJ2-5	TRBV5-1	-	-	TGCGCCAGCAGCTTGTCAAATCAAGAGACCCAGTACTTC	CASSLSNQETQYF
TRBJ2-3	TRBV20-1	-	-	TGCAGTGCAAGGACTATAAATACGCAGTATTTT	CSARTINTQYF
TRBJ2-7	TRBV28	-	TRBD1	TGTGCCAGCAGAAGACCTGACAGGGCCTACGAGCAGTACTTC	CASRRPDRAYEQYF
TRBJ2-3	TRBV7-2	-	TRBD2	TGTGCCAGCAGCTTGGCGGGAGCGGATACGCAGTATTTT	CASSLAGADTQYF
TRBJ1-1	TRBV27	-	TRBD1	TGTGCCAGCAGATATGGTACACAGGGGCGAACTGAAGCTTTCTTT	CASRYGTQGRTEAFF
TRBJ2-5	TRBV5-4	-	TRBD2	TGTGCCAGCAGCATGACTAGCGGGAGCTTTCAAGAGACCCAGTACTTC	CASSMTSGSFQETQYF
TRBJ2-7	TRBV5-1	-	-	TGCGCCAGCAGGCCGGATCGGGGAATCTACGAGCAGTACTTC	CASRPDRGIYEQYF
TRBJ2-7	TRBV5-1	-	TRBD1	TGCGCCAGCAGCTTGTCGACAGGGGTCCCCGCCGACGAGCAGTACTTC	CASSLSTGVPADEQYF
TRBJ2-7	TRBV15	-	TRBD1	TGTGCCACCAGCGAACAATCAGGGGGCAACGACGAGCAGTACTTC	CATSEQSGGNDEQYF
TRBJ2-7	TRBV5-6	once	TRBD1	TGTGCCAGCAGCCTCCGGGACAGGGCTGTCTCCTACGAGCAGTACTTC	CASSLRDRAVSYEQYF
TRBJ2-3	TRBV20-1	-	-	TGCAGTGCGGGCGCGACAGATACGCAGTATTTT	CSAGATDTQYF
TRBJ1-1	TRBV6-7	-	TRBD1	TGTGCCAGCAGTTACTCCGGGACAGGGCTGAACACTGAAGCTTTCTTT	CASSYSGTGLNTEAFF
TRBJ1-1	TRBV18	-	-	TGTGCCAGCTCACCAATCCCCACAGGGAAAGCTTTCTTT	CASSPIPTGKAFF
TRBJ2-1	TRBV7-3	few	TRBD2	TGTGCCAGCAGCCCACGAGCGGGAGGGAGCTACAATGAGCAGTTCTTC	CASSPRAGGSYNEQFF
TRBJ2-7	TRBV5-6	-	-	TGTGCCAGCAGCTCGACCAAGGCTCGGGAGCACTACGAGCAGTACTTC	CASSSTKAREHYEQYF
TRBJ2-5	TRBV18	-	-	TGTGCCAGCTCCGGCCAAGGGGCGAGGGAGACCCAGTACTTC	CASSGQGARETQYF
TRBJ2-5	TRBV28	-	TRBD2	TGTGCCAGCAGTCCGGTAGCGGGAGGGAGGGAGACCCAGTACTTC	CASSPVAGGRETQYF
TRBJ2-7	TRBV2	-	-	TGTGCCAGCAGTGATATCCAGGGTAGAATACCCTACGAGCAGTACTTC	CASSDIQGRIPYEQYF
TRBJ2-3	TRBV7-7	-	TRBD1	TGTGCCAGCAGCCTACAGGGGGCAGATACGCAGTATTTT	CASSLQGADTQYF
TRBJ1-2	TRBV10-3	-	-	TGTGCCATCAGAGGGGACACCAGAGGGTATGGCTACACCTTC	CAIRGDTRGYGYTF
TRBJ2-3	TRBV5-6	-	-	TGTGCCAGCAGTGCCCCGAGGGCTCATACCACAGATACGCAGTATTTT	CASSAPRAHTTDTQYF
TRBJ2-3	TRBV29-1	-	TRBD2	TGCAGCGTTTCGACTAGCGGGGGTTGGGATACGCAGTATTTT	CSVSTSGGWDTQYF
TRBJ2-1	TRBV7-2	-	TRBD2	TGTGCCAGCAGCCCATCCGGGACTAGGTCCTACAATGAGCAGTTCTTC	CASSPSGTRSYNEQFF
TRBJ2-7	TRBV7-9	-	TRBD1	TGTGCCAGCAGCCCCGGGACAGGGCCCTCCTACGAGCAGTACTTC	CASSPGTGPSYEQYF
TRBJ1-1	TRBV5-1	-	TRBD1	TGCGCCACCTCCCGGGACAGGGGAATGAACACTGAAGCTTTCTTT	CATSRDRGMNTEAFF
TRBJ2-7	TRBV9	few	TRBD2	TGTGCCAGCAGCGTAGGGGAGGGACTGACCTACGAGCAGTACTTC	CASSVGEGLTYEQYF